These T cell receptor beta chains were read from a single sample in a study of response to subunit inactivated influenza vaccine. One entry per CDR3 protein results from TCRdb running MiXCR on the RT-PCR reads. In the table there are 500,000 to 650,000 distinct CDR3 sequences, approximately 7.1% of which are singletons. Material: PBMCs from blood, obtained about 24 months after vaccination. All receptors derive from a man aged 50-75 years who received an inactivated influenza vaccine. Both conserved end residues are part of each CDR3. Fields, in order: clone size, CDR3 length, J gene, D gene, V gene, CDR3 protein, CDR3 DNA. A D gene is named only where the DNA matches it firmly. Part of the rows lack a size; the others show once, few, many or a class for expanded clones.

clone size: few; CDR3 length: 11; J gene: TRBJ2-2; D gene: .; V gene: TRBV29-1; CDR3 protein: CSVAGAGELFF; CDR3 DNA: TGCAGCGTTGCAGGGGCCGGGGAGCTGTTTTTT
clone size: few; CDR3 length: 17; J gene: TRBJ1-6; D gene: .; V gene: TRBV5-1; CDR3 protein: CASSFSGSPGYNSPLHF; CDR3 DNA: TGCGCCAGCAGCTTTTCGGGTTCTCCGGGATATAATTCACCCCTCCACTTT
clone size: .; CDR3 length: 16; J gene: TRBJ1-5; D gene: .; V gene: TRBV20-1; CDR3 protein: CSASRDDTLSNQPQHF; CDR3 DNA: TGCAGTGCTAGTCGAGACGATACCTTAAGCAATCAGCCCCAGCATTTT
clone size: .; CDR3 length: 16; J gene: TRBJ2-3; D gene: TRBD1; V gene: TRBV9; CDR3 protein: CASSVNGDSDTDTQYF; CDR3 DNA: TGTGCCAGCAGCGTAAATGGGGACAGCGACACAGATACGCAGTATTTT
clone size: .; CDR3 length: 12; J gene: TRBJ1-5; D gene: .; V gene: TRBV18; CDR3 protein: CASSPRRGPQHF; CDR3 DNA: TGTGCCAGCTCACCACGTCGTGGGCCCCAGCATTTT
clone size: .; CDR3 length: 14; J gene: TRBJ2-7; D gene: TRBD1; V gene: TRBV28; CDR3 protein: CASGGQDSFYEQYF; CDR3 DNA: TGTGCCAGCGGAGGACAGGACTCCTTCTACGAGCAGTACTTC
clone size: few; CDR3 length: 14; J gene: TRBJ2-7; D gene: TRBD1; V gene: TRBV6-5; CDR3 protein: CASSFQGDSYEQYF; CDR3 DNA: TGTGCCAGCAGTTTCCAGGGGGACTCCTACGAGCAGTACTTC
clone size: few; CDR3 length: 15; J gene: TRBJ2-2; D gene: TRBD1; V gene: TRBV12-3/TRBV12-4; CDR3 protein: CAISRDRAVTGELFF; CDR3 DNA: TGTGCCATTTCCCGGGACAGGGCGGTCACCGGGGAGCTGTTTTTT
clone size: few; CDR3 length: 15; J gene: TRBJ1-2; D gene: .; V gene: TRBV11-2; CDR3 protein: CASSPTRTPNYGYTF; CDR3 DNA: TGTGCCAGCAGCCCAACTCGGACGCCTAACTATGGCTACACCTTC
clone size: many; CDR3 length: 16; J gene: TRBJ1-2; D gene: .; V gene: TRBV12-3/TRBV12-4; CDR3 protein: CASSLSTGPTNYGYTF; CDR3 DNA: TGTGCCAGCAGTTTATCGACAGGACCGACTAACTATGGCTACACCTTC
clone size: .; CDR3 length: 15; J gene: TRBJ2-2; D gene: TRBD1; V gene: TRBV5-1; CDR3 protein: CASSLGDRFTGELFF; CDR3 DNA: TGCGCCAGCAGCTTGGGGGACAGGTTTACCGGGGAGCTGTTTTTT
clone size: many; CDR3 length: 13; J gene: TRBJ1-4; D gene: .; V gene: TRBV6-6; CDR3 protein: CATTPGTREKLFF; CDR3 DNA: TGTGCCACCACCCCTGGTACCAGGGAAAAACTGTTTTTT
clone size: few; CDR3 length: 15; J gene: TRBJ2-7; D gene: .; V gene: TRBV7-2; CDR3 protein: CASSLDASRTNEQYF; CDR3 DNA: TGTGCCAGCAGCTTAGACGCCTCTCGAACTAACGAGCAGTACTTC
clone size: few; CDR3 length: 13; J gene: TRBJ2-2; D gene: .; V gene: TRBV5-1; CDR3 protein: CASSPAVNGELFF; CDR3 DNA: TGCGCCAGCAGCCCCGCAGTGAACGGGGAGCTGTTTTTT
clone size: .; CDR3 length: 16; J gene: TRBJ2-3; D gene: .; V gene: TRBV7-2; CDR3 protein: CASSLGGDPLTDTQYF; CDR3 DNA: TGTGCCAGCAGCTTAGGAGGGGACCCACTCACAGATACGCAGTATTTT
clone size: few; CDR3 length: 15; J gene: TRBJ2-3; D gene: TRBD2; V gene: TRBV7-9; CDR3 protein: CASSPIWREADTQYF; CDR3 DNA: TGTGCCAGCAGCCCTATCTGGCGGGAGGCAGATACGCAGTATTTT
clone size: many; CDR3 length: 15; J gene: TRBJ1-2; D gene: .; V gene: TRBV7-9; CDR3 protein: CASSTEGNGAYGYTF; CDR3 DNA: TGTGCCAGCAGCACCGAGGGGAATGGGGCGTATGGCTACACCTTC
clone size: once; CDR3 length: 13; J gene: TRBJ2-1; D gene: .; V gene: TRBV11-1; CDR3 protein: CASSFRTLVEQFF; CDR3 DNA: TGTGCCAGCAGCTTTCGGACCCTCGTCGAGCAGTTCTTC
clone size: .; CDR3 length: 14; J gene: TRBJ2-2; D gene: .; V gene: TRBV20-1; CDR3 protein: CSALEGGNTGELFF; CDR3 DNA: TGCAGTGCTCTGGAGGGGGGGAACACCGGGGAGCTGTTTTTT
clone size: few; CDR3 length: 12; J gene: TRBJ1-1; D gene: .; V gene: TRBV12-3/TRBV12-4; CDR3 protein: CASGRDSTEAFF; CDR3 DNA: TGTGCCAGCGGGAGGGATTCCACTGAAGCTTTCTTT
clone size: few; CDR3 length: 16; J gene: TRBJ2-7; D gene: TRBD1; V gene: TRBV29-1; CDR3 protein: CSVEAVSGTGSWEQYF; CDR3 DNA: TGCAGCGTTGAAGCGGTTTCGGGGACAGGTTCGTGGGAGCAGTACTTC
clone size: many; CDR3 length: 14; J gene: TRBJ2-1; D gene: .; V gene: TRBV24-1; CDR3 protein: CATSANYFDNEQFF; CDR3 DNA: TGTGCCACCAGTGCCAACTACTTTGACAATGAGCAGTTCTTC